One sample yielded the 27 T cell receptor beta chains listed below, sequenced in a study of blood T cell repertoires in COVID-19. The method was immunoSEQ multiplex PCR; TCRdb's version includes in-frame clones alone and lacks a portion of them. The repertoire has 250,000 to 300,000 clones, 86% of them found once; the top ten carry 3.6%. The sample comprised peripheral blood. The receptors derive from a man younger than 35 with active or convalescent COVID-19.

The chain uses TRBV9 and TRBJ1-2, with 8 bases matching TRBD1. CDR3 length: 14 residues. Germline CDR1 and CDR2: SGDLS and YYNGEE. The V and J ends lost 5 bases and 2 bases, in that order; junction bases with no gene match: 5. In DNA, the CDR3 is TGTGCCAGCAGACAGGGGGAAGACAACTATGGCTACACCTTC. This encodes CASRQGEDNYGYTF.

The chain carries TRBV24-1 and TRBJ1-1, with 7 bases identical to TRBD1. This CDR3 has 14 amino acids. Germline CDR1 reads KGHDR; CDR2 reads SFDVKD. The trim removed 3 bases at V and 1 base at J, leaving 1 base unmatched. The CDR3 DNA sequence: TGTGCCACCAGTGATGGACAGGAGAACACTGAAGCTTTCTTT. Its protein is CATSDGQENTEAFF.

The table lists this clone with a count of one. Other DNA sequences in this specimen translate into the identical CDR3. V usage is TRBV2 and J usage is TRBJ1-6; 7 nucleotides match TRBD1. Germline CDR1 is SNHLY and CDR2 is FYNNEI. V trimming: 2 bases; J trimming: 10 bases; junction bases outside the gene matches: 5. The CDR3 length is 14 residues. CDR3 sequence (DNA): TGTGCCAGCAGTGAAAACAGGGGTAACTCACCCCTCCACTTT. Residues: CASSENRGNSPLHF.

The rearrangement joins TRBV6-6 to TRBJ1-1; D gene unclear. Trimming removed 4 bases from V and 1 base from J, with 4 bases in between. Germline values: CDR1 MNHNY, CDR2 SVGAGI (reference sequence). This CDR3 is 12 amino acids long. This CDR3 is CASSLQNTEAFF. CDR3 bases: TGTGCCAGCAGTTTACAGAACACTGAAGCTTTCTTT.

This chain links TRBV30 with TRBJ2-7; 9 positions match TRBD1. The CDR3 is 12 residues long. V was pared by 6 bases and J by 6 bases, with 6 bases of the junction left unmatched. In germline, CDR1 is GTSNPN, CDR2 SVGIG (reference sequence). In nucleotides, the CDR3 is TGTGCCTGCCGACAGGGGGTGGGCGAGCAGTACTTC. It translates to CACRQGVGEQYF.

For the CDR3, the DNA is TGTGCCAGCAGCCGAGGTAGGACTACCACAGATACGCAGTATTTT. It codes for CASSRGRTTTDTQYF. The rearrangement uses TRBV3-1 (or the pseudogene TRBV3-2) and TRBJ2-3, with D perhaps matching TRBD2 (6 bases). The CDR3 totals 15 residues. V dropped 4 bases and J dropped 2 bases, with 13 bases sitting between them. Germline-derived CDR1 and CDR2 are LGHDT and YNNKEL (reference sequence).

The DNA of the CDR3 is TGTGCCAGCAGCTTAAATAGCGGGGGCTCCTACAATGAGCAGTTCTTC. Amino acid sequence: CASSLNSGGSYNEQFF. The chain recombines TRBV7-3 with TRBJ2-1; TRBD2 matches at 9 bases. Germline V lookup: CDR1 SGHTA, CDR2 FQGTGA. The CDR3 spans 16 residues. After removal of 1 base from V and 0 bases from J, the junction contained 1 base not matched to a gene.

The gene calls are TRBV9 and TRBJ1-3; tentative D call: TRBD1 (5 bases). The V gene lost 3 bases and the J gene lost 3 bases, with 16 bases spanning the gap. The CDR3 contains 16 residues. The germline CDR1 and CDR2 sequences are SGDLS and YYNGEE. The CDR3 DNA reads as TGTGCCAGCAGCGCCAACAGGCTTGAAGTTGGAAACACCATATATTTT. Translated, it gives CASSANRLEVGNTIYF.

This rearrangement joins TRBV13 to TRBJ1-5; 7 nucleotides match TRBD1. The CDR3 contains 12 residues. Germline-derived CDR1 and CDR2 are PRHDT and FYEKMQ (reference sequence). Trimming at V came to 6 bases and at J to 7 bases, leaving 3 bases not matched to a gene. CDR3 DNA sequence: TGTGCCAGCAGTCAACAGGGGCAGCCCCAGCATTTT. Amino acid sequence: CASSQQGQPQHF.

This chain connects TRBV5-1 to TRBJ1-4; tentatively, D is TRBD1 (6 bases). Trimming cost V 5 bases and J 8 bases, with 16 bases left between them. CDR3 length: 14 residues. In germline, CDR1 is SGHRS, CDR2 YFSETQ. The CDR3 nucleotides are TGCGCCAGCAGACGGGACACCACCGGGGAAAAACTGTTTTTT. It specifies CASRRDTTGEKLFF. The full variable domain, its missing parts supplied by reference TRBV5-1 and TRBJ1-4, is KAGVTQTPRYLIKTRGQQVTLSCSPISGHRSVSWYQQTPGQGLQFLFEYFSETQRNKGNFPGRFSGRQFSNSRSEMNVSTLELGDSALYLCASRRDTTGEKLFFGSGTQLSVL.

The chain couples TRBV14 to TRBJ2-7; TRBD1 is a possible D gene (5 bases). The germline gives CDR1 SGHDN, CDR2 FVKESK. The CDR3 loop spans 16 amino acids. V was trimmed by 5 bases and J by 0 bases, leaving 17 bases between them. CDR3 coding DNA: TGTGCCAGCAGCACCCGAGGTGACAGCTTCTCCTACGAGCAGTACTTC. As protein: CASSTRGDSFSYEQYF.

V usage is TRBV24-1 and J usage is TRBJ1-5, with D possibly matching TRBD1 (5 bases). The CDR3 totals 13 residues. CDR1 is KGHDR and CDR2 is SFDVKD in the germline V gene. The V end lost 6 bases, the J end lost 2 bases, and 7 bases lay between the germline ends. CDR3 DNA sequence: TGTGCCACCAGTCAGGGTGGCAATCAGCCCCAGCATTTT. This gives the protein CATSQGGNQPQHF.

This rearrangement joins TRBV27 to TRBJ2-1, with a tentative D call TRBD1 (7 bases). Germline V lookup: CDR1 MNHEY, CDR2 SMNVEV (reference sequence). This CDR3 is built from 15 residues. V gave up 6 bases and J gave up 4 bases, with 16 bases separating them. The chain's CDR3 is CASRFAGQSYNEQFF. DNA for the CDR3: TGTGCCAGCAGGTTTGCGGGACAGAGTTACAATGAGCAGTTCTTC.

The J gene is TRBJ2-5, the V gene TRBV4-2; D perhaps matches TRBD1 (5 bases). Trimming took off 2 bases at V and 1 base at J, with 11 bases between the two ends. Per germline, CDR1 LGHNA and CDR2 YNFKEQ. The CDR3 has 15 residues. CDR3 protein: CASSQSRAIQETQYF. CDR3 nucleotide sequence: TGTGCCAGCAGCCAAAGCAGGGCTATCCAAGAGACCCAGTACTTC.

This chain uses TRBV20-1 with TRBJ2-3, with D unresolved. V was cut by 6 bases and J by 3 bases, with 7 bases left in between. The CDR3 contains 11 residues. CDR1 DFQATT and CDR2 SNEGSKA come from the germline V gene (reference sequence). The DNA of the CDR3 is TGCAGTGCCCCTAAGACAGATACGCAGTATTTT. Translating gives CSAPKTDTQYF.

V gene TRBV28 combines with J gene TRBJ2-7, with a tentative D call TRBD2 (6 bases). Per germline, CDR1 MDHEN and CDR2 SYDVKM. The CDR3 runs to 15 residues. Trimming took 8 bases from V and 2 from J, leaving 19 bases between them. Here the CDR3 reads CASRGTGRGTYEQYF. CDR3 DNA sequence: TGTGCCAGCCGGGGGACCGGGCGGGGAACCTACGAGCAGTACTTC.

The chain links TRBV11-2 to TRBJ1-1; TRBD1 matches at 7 bases. This CDR3 comprises 13 residues. Losses at the gene ends were 1 base for V and 11 bases for J; bases not matched to a gene: 7. Germline-derived CDR1 and CDR2 are SGHAT and FQNNGV. In DNA, the CDR3 is TGTGCCAGCAGCTTAGCACAGGGGTTGGGGGCTTTCTTT. It codes for CASSLAQGLGAFF. Drawing the rest from reference TRBV11-2 and TRBJ1-1, the complete variable domain is EAGVAQSPRYKIIEKRQSVAFWCNPISGHATLYWYQQILGQGPKLLIQFQNNGVVDDSQLPKDRFSAERLKGVDSTLKIQPAKLEDSAVYLCASSLAQGLGAFFGQGTRLTVV.

The chain carries TRBV28 and TRBJ1-3; no reliable D call. The V and J ends lost 7 bases and 1 base respectively, with 8 bases between them. Looked up from germline, CDR1 is MDHEN and CDR2 is SYDVKM. This CDR3 comprises 13 residues. The CDR3 loop reads CASTEGSGNTIYF. The CDR3 DNA reads TGTGCCAGCACCGAGGGTTCTGGAAACACCATATATTTT.

The rearrangement joins TRBV18 to TRBJ2-1, with a tentative D call TRBD2 (6 bases). CDR1 KGHSH and CDR2 LQKENI come from the germline V gene. The CDR3 contains 16 residues. V dropped 5 bases and J dropped 4 bases, with 18 bases sitting between them. The CDR3 DNA follows: TGTGCCAGCTCAGGGGTCTCCAACGGAGGGTACAATGAGCAGTTCTTC. Protein sequence: CASSGVSNGGYNEQFF.

This chain uses TRBV14 with TRBJ2-1, with 15 bases aligning to TRBD2. CDR3 length equals 17 residues. Germline V gene lookup returns CDR1 SGHDN and CDR2 FVKESK. The V segment lost 2 bases and the J segment 7 bases; nucleotides outside the gene matches: 6. The CDR3 nucleotides read TGTGCCAGCAGCCAACTGGGACTAGCGGGAGGTGTTAATGAGCAGTTCTTC. As protein: CASSQLGLAGGVNEQFF.

The chain is built from TRBV12-3 or TRBV12-4 and TRBJ1-1, with D unclear. Trimming left V 8 bases short and J 7 bases short, with 17 bases between. This CDR3 spans 13 amino acids. The CDR3 nucleotides read TGTGCCAGCGGCTCGGGTGTCTCAGATGAAGCTTTCTTT. Translation gives CASGSGVSDEAFF.

The rearrangement joins TRBV13 to TRBJ1-3; TRBD1 might be the D (5 bases). Germline CDR1 reads PRHDT; CDR2 reads FYEKMQ (reference sequence). V was shortened by 6 bases and J by 4 bases, with 16 bases between the two germline ends. The CDR3 has 15 residues. CDR3 nucleotides: TGTGCCAGCAGTGCCGGGACTTCACCCGGAAACACCATATATTTT. Protein sequence: CASSAGTSPGNTIYF.

The V call is TRBV6-6, the J call TRBJ1-2; 7 bases agree with TRBD1. The junction had 9 bases not matched to a gene; V was cut back by 5 bases and J by 3 bases. Looked up from germline, CDR1 is MNHNY and CDR2 is SVGAGI (reference sequence). This CDR3 has 15 residues. As DNA, the CDR3 is TGTGCCAGCAGTGACAGGACAGGAGGGGACTATGGCTACACCTTC. Protein product: CASSDRTGGDYGYTF.

In this sample, this clone turned up a few times. The chain joins TRBV7-9 to TRBJ1-2, with D perhaps TRBD1 (5 bases). Germline-derived CDR1 and CDR2 are SEHNR and FQNEAQ (reference sequence). Trimming removed 3 bases at V and 8 bases at J, with 13 bases between. This CDR3 is 13 amino acids long. DNA for the CDR3: TGTGCCAGCAGCTTTCCCCAGGGTCGGGGCTACACCTTC. It translates to CASSFPQGRGYTF.

The V call is TRBV10-2, the J call TRBJ2-5, with D maybe TRBD1 (5 bases). The CDR3 length is 13 residues. V was shortened by 3 bases and J by 7 bases, with 12 bases between the two germline ends. Germline V gene data show CDR1 as WSHSY and CDR2 as SAAADI. CDR3: CASSELQGRTQYF. The CDR3 nucleotides are TGCGCCAGCAGTGAACTCCAGGGTAGGACCCAGTACTTC.

The chain combines TRBV5-4 with TRBJ2-1, with 8 bases lining up with TRBD2. Unmatched junction bases numbered 3, after V lost 1 base and J lost 3 bases. The germline gives CDR1 SGHNT, CDR2 YYREEE (reference sequence). There are 15 residues in the CDR3. The CDR3 DNA is TGTGCCAGCAGCTTGAGCGGGGGAATCTACAATGAGCAGTTCTTC. Encoded protein: CASSLSGGIYNEQFF.

The rearrangement uses TRBV19 and TRBJ2-6, with TRBD1 matching over 9 bases. The J segment lost 0 bases and the V segment lost 7 bases, leaving 7 bases of the junction unmatched. This CDR3 has 17 amino acids. Germline CDR1 reads LNHDA; CDR2 reads SQIVND (reference sequence). CDR3 DNA: TGTGCCAGTAAACGGACAGGGGACTTCTCTGGGGCCAACGTCCTGACTTTC. As protein: CASKRTGDFSGANVLTF.